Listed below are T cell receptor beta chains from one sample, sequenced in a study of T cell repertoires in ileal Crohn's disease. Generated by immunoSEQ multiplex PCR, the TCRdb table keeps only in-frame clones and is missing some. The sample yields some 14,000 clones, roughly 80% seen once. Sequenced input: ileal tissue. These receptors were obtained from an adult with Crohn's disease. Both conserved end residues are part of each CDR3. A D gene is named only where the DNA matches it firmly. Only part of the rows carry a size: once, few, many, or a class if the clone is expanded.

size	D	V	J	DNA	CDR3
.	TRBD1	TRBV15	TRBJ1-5	TGTGCCACCAGCAGAGGTGGACAGGGGGACAATCAGCCCCAGCATTTT	CATSRGGQGDNQPQHF
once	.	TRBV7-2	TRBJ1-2	TGTGCCAGCCGGTCAGGGGCGACCCTCTCTAACTATGGCTACACCTTC	CASRSGATLSNYGYTF
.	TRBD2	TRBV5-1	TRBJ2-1	TGCGCCAGCAGCCTGCAGGCGGGGGTAACCAATGAGCAGTTCTTC	CASSLQAGVTNEQFF
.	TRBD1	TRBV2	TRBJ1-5	TGTGCCAGCAGTGTAACAGGGGAACAGCCCCAGCATTTT	CASSVTGEQPQHF
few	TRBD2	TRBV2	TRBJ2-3	TGTGCCAGCAGAGGGACTAGCGGGGGTTCTCAGTATTTT	CASRGTSGGSQYF
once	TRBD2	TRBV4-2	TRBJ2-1	TGTGCCAGCAGCCAGGAGATGATAGCGGGGGGCCTGGACTCCTACAATGAGCAGTTCTTC	CASSQEMIAGGLDSYNEQFF
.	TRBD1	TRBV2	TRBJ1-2	TGTGCCAGCAGTGAAGCGGGGGACAGGCTTAGTTTCGGGACTAACTATGGCTACACCTTC	CASSEAGDRLSFGTNYGYTF
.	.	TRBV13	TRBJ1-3	TGTGCCAGCAGCTCAAAACCTACAGGGAGCTCTGGAAACACCATATATTTT	CASSSKPTGSSGNTIYF
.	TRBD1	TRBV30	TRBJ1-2	TGTGCCTGGACCGAACAGGGGTATGGCTACACCTTC	CAWTEQGYGYTF
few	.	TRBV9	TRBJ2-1	TGTGCCAGCAGCGTAGGTGTCGGGGGGCCTTACAATGAGCAGTTCTTC	CASSVGVGGPYNEQFF
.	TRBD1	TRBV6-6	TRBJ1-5	TGTGCCAGCAGTCCCCAGGGGGCGGGAAATCAGCCCCAGCATTTT	CASSPQGAGNQPQHF
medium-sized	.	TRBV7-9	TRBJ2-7	TGTGCCAGCAGCTCCCTGGGTCAGGGGATGTGGGACTACGAGCAGTACTTC	CASSSLGQGMWDYEQYF
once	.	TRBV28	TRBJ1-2	TGTGCCAGCACTCGGGCAGGGGATCCCTATGGCTACACCTTC	CASTRAGDPYGYTF
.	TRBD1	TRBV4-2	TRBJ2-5	TGTGCCAGCAGCCAAGAACCGGGGGCAGGGGGCAGGCGAGAGACCCAGTACTTC	CASSQEPGAGGRRETQYF
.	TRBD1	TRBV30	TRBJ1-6	TGTGCCTGTTTGGACAGGGCTCTGTATAATTCACCCCTCCACTTT	CACLDRALYNSPLHF
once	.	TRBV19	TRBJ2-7	TGTGCCAGTAGTATCGAGATTCAAACCTCCTACGAGCAGTACTTC	CASSIEIQTSYEQYF
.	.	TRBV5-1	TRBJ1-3	TGCGCCAGCAGCCCCGGGACCGGGGGATTAGCTGGAAACACCATATATTTT	CASSPGTGGLAGNTIYF